These 27 T cell receptor beta chains were sequenced from one sample in a study of blood T cell repertoires in COVID-19 (dated by TCRdb to about 2020). The library was produced with the immunoSEQ multiplex PCR assay. Here the immuneACCESS table is served through TCRdb, limited to in-frame sequences with V and J called. Missing clones are a known gap in these copies; in checked studies unresolved V genes cover under half, and the rest lacks a known reason. The table for this sample lists some 270,000 clones; roughly 90% of them were counted only once. The leading ten clones occupy about 0.8% of the sample. The specimen sequenced was peripheral blood. These receptors all come from a young man with acute or convalescent COVID-19.

The chain combines TRBV7-2 with TRBJ1-3; no clear D gene. CDR3 length equals 14 residues. The V gene lost 3 bases and the J gene lost 0 bases, with 6 bases spanning the gap. Germline CDR1 SGHTA, CDR2 FQGNSA. This CDR3 reads CASSFSSSGNTIYF. In DNA form, the CDR3 reads TGTGCCAGCAGCTTCTCGAGCTCTGGAAACACCATATATTTT.

CDR3 DNA sequence: TGCGCCAGCAGCTTGGCAACCCAGGGGGGCAATTCACCCCTCCACTTT. Its protein product is CASSLATQGGNSPLHF. The V gene is TRBV5-1, the J gene TRBJ1-6; 7 nucleotides align to TRBD1. Trimming at V came to 0 bases and at J to 7 bases, leaving 7 bases not matched to a gene. The germline gives CDR1 SGHRS, CDR2 YFSETQ. This CDR3 contains 16 residues. Full variable domain (missing parts from reference TRBV5-1 and TRBJ1-6): KAGVTQTPRYLIKTRGQQVTLSCSPISGHRSVSWYQQTPGQGLQFLFEYFSETQRNKGNFPGRFSGRQFSNSRSEMNVSTLELGDSALYLCASSLATQGGNSPLHFGNGTRLTVT.

J is TRBJ2-3 and V is TRBV5-1, with TRBD2 matching over 7 bases. CDR3 length: 17 residues. In germline, CDR1 is SGHRS, CDR2 YFSETQ. With V trimmed by 0 bases and J by 0 bases, 7 bases remained unmatched. CDR3 DNA: TGCGCCAGCAGCTTGGCCCCTAGCGGAGGCAGCACAGATACGCAGTATTTT. It specifies CASSLAPSGGSTDTQYF.

The CDR3: CASSWREAASYNEQFF. CDR3 DNA: TGTGCCAGTAGTTGGCGGGAGGCCGCCTCCTACAATGAGCAGTTCTTC. The genes are TRBV19 and TRBJ2-1; 8 bases line up with TRBD2. CDR3 length equals 16 residues. Germline V CDR1 and CDR2: LNHDA, SQIVND (reference sequence). The V gene end was trimmed by 5 bases and the J gene end by 0 bases; junction bases not matched to a gene: 6.

This clone was recorded only once. The rearrangement joins TRBV18 to TRBJ2-5; TRBD1 might be the D (5 bases). Trimming took off 3 bases at V and 4 bases at J, with 15 bases between the two ends. Per the germline V gene, CDR1 is KGHSH and CDR2 is LQKENI. This CDR3 is 15 amino acids long. Here the CDR3 reads CASSPRKGIAETQYF. In DNA, the CDR3 is TGTGCCAGCTCACCCCGGAAGGGGATAGCAGAGACCCAGTACTTC. Based on the CDR3 plus reference TRBV18 and TRBJ2-5, the full variable domain is NAGVMQNPRHLVRRRGQEARLRCSPMKGHSHVYWYRQLPEEGLKFMVYLQKENIIDESGMPKERFSAEFPKEGPSILRIQQVVRGDSAAYFCASSPRKGIAETQYFGPGTRLLVL.

The V call is TRBV2, the J call TRBJ1-2, with TRBD1 matching 9 bases. Germline V lookup: CDR1 SNHLY, CDR2 FYNNEI. This CDR3 is 13 amino acids long. J gave up 9 bases and V 8 bases, and 10 bases lay outside the gene matches. The CDR3 DNA reads as TGTGCCAGCGCCCCGGGACAGGGAGAGCGCTACACCTTC. It encodes CASAPGQGERYTF.

J is TRBJ2-7 and V is TRBV18; D might be TRBD2 (6 bases). The germline V and J ends were trimmed by 3 bases and 3 bases, with 9 bases remaining between them. From germline, CDR1 is KGHSH and CDR2 LQKENI. The CDR3 runs to 13 residues. CDR3 sequence: CASSPMRDYEQYF. In DNA, the CDR3 is TGTGCCAGCTCACCGATGCGGGACTACGAGCAGTACTTC.

The rearrangement uses TRBV30 and TRBJ1-5; 10 bases agree with TRBD1. The germline CDR1 and CDR2 sequences are GTSNPN and SVGIG (reference sequence). V was pared by 4 bases and J by 4 bases, with 13 bases of the junction left unmatched. The CDR3 runs to 17 residues. Here the CDR3 DNA reads TGTGCCTGGACCGCTCCCGGGACAGGGGCCGTTAATCAGCCCCAGCATTTT. Amino acids: CAWTAPGTGAVNQPQHF.

This clone was recorded a few times. Other DNA sequences from this sample encode an identical CDR3 as well. The chain links TRBV7-2 to TRBJ2-7; 9 bases align to TRBD2. The germline CDR1 and CDR2 sequences are SGHTA and FQGNSA. Trimming took 5 bases from V and 2 from J; bases not matched to a gene: 4. The CDR3 has 14 residues. The CDR3 sequence is CASSHTSGPYEQYF. The CDR3 coding sequence is TGTGCCAGCAGCCACACTAGCGGGCCCTACGAGCAGTACTTC.

The chain uses TRBV5-1 and TRBJ1-3; 7 nucleotides agree with TRBD1. Germline V gives CDR1 SGHRS, CDR2 YFSETQ. V dropped 0 bases and J dropped 4; count of bases not matched to a gene: 4. The CDR3 spans 15 residues. The CDR3 sequence is CASSLVMGQGNTIYF. The CDR3 nucleotides are TGCGCCAGCAGCTTGGTAATGGGACAGGGAAACACCATATATTTT.

The rearrangement links TRBV4-1 to TRBJ1-5; D unclear. The V end was cut by 2 bases, the J end by 0 bases, with 11 bases between. The CDR3 has 16 amino acids. Germline CDR1 MGHRA, CDR2 YSYEKL. The CDR3 nucleotides are TGCGCCAGCAGCCAACAGGAAATAAATAGCAATCAGCCCCAGCATTTT. Its protein product is CASSQQEINSNQPQHF.

This chain links TRBV7-8 with TRBJ1-1, with D tentatively TRBD1 (5 bases). With 3 bases removed from V and 7 bases from J, the gap between germline ends came to 15 bases. Germline assignment: CDR1 SGHVS and CDR2 FQNEAQ. This CDR3 has 14 amino acids. This CDR3 is CASSLGMTRGEAFF. The CDR3 DNA reads as TGTGCCAGCAGCTTGGGAATGACAAGGGGTGAAGCTTTCTTT.

The chain is built from TRBV28 and TRBJ1-2; no clear D gene. The CDR3 sequence is 13 residues long. Trimming took off 6 bases at V and 6 bases at J, with 14 bases between the two ends. Germline V lookup: CDR1 MDHEN, CDR2 SYDVKM. The CDR3 DNA sequence: TGTGCCAGCAGCCCCGGGTCTTTTCATGGCTACACCTTC. Translated, it gives CASSPGSFHGYTF.

The chain combines TRBV5-5 with TRBJ1-1, with 9 positions matching TRBD1. The V gene end was trimmed by 4 bases and the J gene end by 1 base; junction bases not matched to a gene: 5. The CDR3 is 15 residues long. Germline V gene lookup returns CDR1 SGHKS and CDR2 YYEKEE (reference sequence). This CDR3 reads CASSRWTGANTEAFF. CDR3 DNA sequence: TGTGCCAGCAGCCGGTGGACAGGGGCGAACACTGAAGCTTTCTTT.

The chain joins TRBV13 to TRBJ2-5; 12 bases line up with TRBD2. The J segment lost 5 bases and the V segment lost 5 bases, leaving 12 bases of the junction unmatched. The length of the CDR3 is 17 residues. CDR1 is PRHDT, CDR2 FYEKMQ, per germline (reference sequence). CDR3: CASSLRLAGEPGETQYF. CDR3 nucleotide sequence: TGTGCCAGCAGCCTACGACTAGCGGGAGAGCCGGGGGAGACCCAGTACTTC.

The V and J genes are TRBV6-5 and TRBJ1-1; D ambiguous. CDR3 length: 14 residues. The V gene's germline CDR1 is MNHEY and CDR2 SVGAGI. V gave up 2 bases and J gave up 0 bases, with 7 bases separating them. This CDR3 is CASSYGSMNTEAFF. CDR3 bases: TGTGCCAGCAGTTACGGGAGTATGAACACTGAAGCTTTCTTT.

This chain joins TRBV19 and TRBJ1-2; perhaps TRBD1 as D (5 bases). Germline V CDR1 and CDR2: LNHDA, SQIVND (reference sequence). This CDR3 region has 17 residues. Trimming cost V 7 bases and J 2 bases, with 23 bases left between them. In DNA, the CDR3 is TGTGCCAGTACCGATCCGGGCGGACGCAAGGGGAACTATGGCTACACCTTC. Protein product: CASTDPGGRKGNYGYTF.

The CDR3 protein is CASSQVGEDQYF. For the CDR3, the DNA is TGCGCCAGCAGCCAAGTCGGTGAGGATCAGTACTTC. V usage is TRBV4-1 and J usage is TRBJ2-4; the D is unclear. The CDR3 has 12 amino acids. Trimming cost V 1 base and J 12 bases, with 10 bases left between them. Germline V lookup: CDR1 MGHRA, CDR2 YSYEKL.

The chain employs TRBV7-8 and TRBJ1-1; 7 positions match TRBD1. The V and J ends lost 5 bases and 5 bases, in that order; junction bases with no gene match: 8. From germline, CDR1 is SGHVS and CDR2 FQNEAQ. The CDR3 length is 14 residues. The CDR3 region is CASSPGQVMTEAFF. As DNA, the CDR3 is TGTGCCAGCAGCCCCGGACAGGTGATGACTGAAGCTTTCTTT.

Comments on this clone: The sample contains more than one DNA sequence encoding this CDR3. V is TRBV18 and J is TRBJ1-1; no reliable D call. The CDR3 length is 13 residues. The germline V and J ends were trimmed by 3 bases and 3 bases, with 8 bases remaining between them. CDR1 is KGHSH, CDR2 LQKENI, per germline. The CDR3 DNA follows: TGTGCCAGCTCACCTTCCCGGGACACTGAAGCTTTCTTT. It codes for CASSPSRDTEAFF.

A single count supports this clone. The rearrangement uses TRBV4-1 and TRBJ2-2, with 9 bases matching TRBD2. CDR1 is MGHRA, CDR2 YSYEKL, per germline. Trimming took 4 bases from V and 2 from J; bases not matched to a gene: 8. The CDR3 runs 17 residues. Here the CDR3 reads CASSPSGRISNTGELFF. DNA of the CDR3: TGCGCCAGCAGCCCGAGCGGGAGGATTAGTAACACCGGGGAGCTGTTTTTT.

CDR3 in amino acids: CASTPYSNQPQHF. As DNA, the CDR3 is TGCGCCAGCACCCCTTATAGCAATCAGCCCCAGCATTTT. The J gene is TRBJ1-5, the V gene TRBV10-2; D not resolved. V gave up 7 bases and J gave up 0 bases, with 7 bases separating them. The CDR3 covers 13 residues. Germline loops: CDR1 WSHSY, CDR2 SAAADI.

The rearrangement uses TRBV5-1 and TRBJ1-6, with 7 bases aligning to TRBD1. The length of the CDR3 is 16 residues. Germline CDR1 SGHRS, CDR2 YFSETQ. V lost 4 bases and J lost 6; bases outside the gene matches: 10. The CDR3 sequence: CASSPTGARSNSPLHF. DNA for the CDR3: TGCGCCAGCAGCCCCACAGGGGCCCGGTCTAATTCACCCCTCCACTTT.

In DNA form, the CDR3 reads TGTGCCAGCAGTTCAGGAGGGGAAGATGGACGGAACACCATATATTTT. It specifies CASSSGGEDGRNTIYF. The V gene is TRBV6-5, the J gene TRBJ1-3; tentatively, D is TRBD1 (5 bases). Germline V gene data show CDR1 as MNHEY and CDR2 as SVGAGI. The CDR3 totals 16 residues. Between the trimmed V and J ends, which lost 4 bases and 7 bases, there was a span of 20 bases.

The rearrangement links TRBV28 to TRBJ1-2; no definite D call. The CDR3 is 12 amino acids. In germline, CDR1 is MDHEN, CDR2 SYDVKM. V was pared by 7 bases and J by 4 bases, with 10 bases between. CDR3 bases: TGTGCCAGCACGCAACAAAGCTATGGCTACACCTTC. It codes for CASTQQSYGYTF.

This rearrangement joins TRBV10-3 to TRBJ1-5; D gene uncertain. V was pared by 0 bases and J by 7 bases, with 13 bases between. Germline V gene sequence: CDR1 ENHRY, CDR2 SYGVKD. The length of the CDR3 is 15 residues. The CDR3 sequence: CAISESTRGPQPQHF. The CDR3 coding sequence is TGTGCCATCAGTGAGTCGACTCGGGGTCCCCAGCCCCAGCATTTT.

The chain has TRBV28 and TRBJ1-2, with D tentatively TRBD1 (5 bases). The germline gives CDR1 MDHEN, CDR2 SYDVKM. This CDR3 is built from 12 residues. V gave up 8 bases and J gave up 3 bases, with 10 bases separating them. CDR3 protein: CASFGTDYGYTF. The CDR3, as DNA: TGTGCCAGCTTCGGGACTGACTATGGCTACACCTTC.